One sample yielded the 25 T cell receptor beta chains listed below, sequenced in a study of T cell responses to AZD1222 COVID-19 vaccine. Sequenced by immunoSEQ multiplex PCR; TCRdb stores in-frame clones only, minus some. The sample holds about 140,000 clones, 70% to 90% seen once. The sample consisted of peripheral blood, taken 28 days after the second AZD1222 dose. These receptors were collected from an adult who received the AZD1222 COVID-19 vaccine.

This chain links TRBV15 with TRBJ2-7; tentatively, D is TRBD1 or TRBD2 (5 bases each). V was pared by 0 bases and J by 7 bases, with 16 bases between. CDR1 is LNHNV, CDR2 YYDKDF, per germline (reference sequence). This CDR3 spans 15 amino acids. The CDR3 nucleotides are TGTGCCACCAGCAGAGACCTGGGGACCTCCAGTGAGCAGTACTTC. Translating gives CATSRDLGTSSEQYF.

The chain recombines TRBV5-5 with TRBJ2-7, with no clear D. The CDR3 covers 15 residues. CDR1 SGHKS and CDR2 YYEKEE come from the germline V gene (reference sequence). Trimming cost V 6 bases and J 1 base, with 17 bases left between them. The CDR3 DNA sequence: TGTGCCAGCACCAGACCGCTAGGGCGGTCCTACGAGCAGTACTTC. Translating it yields CASTRPLGRSYEQYF.

The J gene is TRBJ2-1, the V gene TRBV7-2; TRBD2 aligns across 8 bases. The CDR3 totals 14 residues. The germline V gene has CDR1 SGHTA and CDR2 FQGNSA. V shed 1 base, J shed 6 bases, and the junction held 2 bases outside the gene matches. The CDR3 DNA follows: TGTGCCAGCAGCTTAGGACTAGCGCGCAATGAGCAGTTCTTC. Its protein product is CASSLGLARNEQFF.

Details on this clone: The sample contains more than one DNA sequence encoding this CDR3. The chain recombines TRBV18 with TRBJ1-1, with a possible D match to TRBD1 (6 bases). Germline values: CDR1 KGHSH, CDR2 LQKENI. This CDR3 comprises 13 residues. V was cut by 6 bases and J by 1 base, with 9 bases left in between. In DNA, the CDR3 is TGTGCCAGCTCCCCGACAGGGAACACTGAAGCTTTCTTT. Translation: CASSPTGNTEAFF.

CDR3 loop: CASSRDGRGTEAFF. The CDR3 region has the DNA TGTGCCAGCAGCCGGGACGGAAGGGGAACTGAAGCTTTCTTT. The chain joins TRBV9 to TRBJ1-1; D is possibly TRBD1 (5 bases). The CDR3 is made up of 14 amino acids. Per germline, CDR1 SGDLS and CDR2 YYNGEE. Trimming took 4 bases from V and 5 from J, leaving 15 bases between them.

J is TRBJ2-5 and V is TRBV5-1, with D unclear. V gave up 2 bases and J gave up 5 bases, with 10 bases separating them. This CDR3 is built from 13 residues. Per germline, CDR1 SGHRS and CDR2 YFSETQ. In nucleotides, the CDR3 is TGCGCCAGCAGCTTACAAGGTGGTGAGACCCAGTACTTC. The encoded protein is CASSLQGGETQYF.

With regard to this clone: Its ends do not fully match the called genes, so a read error is possible. V gene TRBV7-2 combines with J gene TRBJ2-3, with 7 bases fitting TRBD2. Germline V gives CDR1 SGHTA, CDR2 FQGNSA. The CDR3 length is 13 residues. The CDR3 sequence: CASSFRDEAGVAF. The CDR3 DNA follows: TGTGCCAGCAGCTTTCGGGATGAGGCGGGGGTAGCCTTT.

The CDR3: CASKPESYNSPLHF. The CDR3 coding sequence is TGTGCCAGCAAGCCTGAGTCGTATAATTCACCCCTCCACTTT. The chain joins TRBV19 to TRBJ1-6; D is ambiguous. The CDR3 has 14 amino acids. Trimming pared 9 bases from V and 4 bases from J, leaving 13 bases between. The germline gives CDR1 LNHDA, CDR2 SQIVND (reference sequence).

This sequence joins TRBV3-1 (or the pseudogene TRBV3-2) and TRBJ2-2, with a tentative D call TRBD2 (6 bases). Germline CDR1 is LGHDT and CDR2 is YNNKEL (reference sequence). The CDR3 spans 12 residues. V dropped 4 bases and J dropped 8 bases, with 8 bases sitting between them. The chain's CDR3 is CASSPRGGELFF. In DNA form, the CDR3 reads TGTGCCAGCAGCCCCCGGGGGGGGGAGCTGTTTTTT.

This chain connects TRBV9 to TRBJ1-6, with a weak D call TRBD1 (5 bases). V was cut by 3 bases and J by 7 bases, with 8 bases left in between. The germline V gene encodes CDR1 SGDLS and CDR2 YYNGEE. This CDR3 comprises 13 residues. In DNA form, the CDR3 reads TGTGCCAGCAGCGCACAGGTAAATTCACCCCTCCACTTT. Protein sequence: CASSAQVNSPLHF. The full variable domain, in which reference TRBV9 and TRBJ1-6 provide the parts outside the CDR3, is DSGVTQTPKHLITATGQRVTLRCSPRSGDLSVYWYQQSLDQGLQFLIQYYNGEERAKGNILERFSAQQFPDLHSELNLSSLELGDSALYFCASSAQVNSPLHFGNGTRLTVT.

The chain couples TRBV7-2 to TRBJ1-2; 8 bases align to TRBD1. The J segment lost 4 bases and the V segment lost 3 bases, leaving 4 bases of the junction unmatched. The germline gives CDR1 SGHTA, CDR2 FQGNSA. The CDR3 has 14 amino acids. In nucleotides, the CDR3 is TGTGCCAGCAGCTTGCCCGGACAGGGCTATGGCTACACCTTC. Translating gives CASSLPGQGYGYTF. Based on the CDR3 plus reference TRBV7-2 and TRBJ1-2, the full variable domain is GAGVSQSPSNKVTEKGKDVELRCDPISGHTALYWYRQSLGQGLEFLIYFQGNSAPDKSGLPSDRFSAERTGGSVSTLTIQRTQQEDSAVYLCASSLPGQGYGYTFGSGTRLTVV.

This clone was counted only a few times. V and J are TRBV10-2 and TRBJ1-1; D unresolved. With 1 base removed from V and 0 bases from J, the gap between germline ends came to 6 bases. Germline values: CDR1 WSHSY, CDR2 SAAADI. There are 14 residues in the CDR3. CDR3 nucleotides: TGCGCCAGCAGTGAGTGGATTTTGAACACTGAAGCTTTCTTT. The encoded protein is CASSEWILNTEAFF.

The chain is built from TRBV25-1 and TRBJ2-7; D is ambiguous. The CDR3 runs 12 residues. The V and J ends lost 4 bases and 2 bases respectively, with 6 bases between them. Germline lookup yields CDR1 MGHDK and CDR2 SYGVNS. CDR3 region: CASSASTYEQYF. Here the CDR3 DNA reads TGTGCCAGCAGTGCTTCGACCTACGAGCAGTACTTC.

This chain links TRBV4-2 with TRBJ1-3; D unclear. The germline gives CDR1 LGHNA, CDR2 YNFKEQ. The V and J ends lost 2 bases and 0 bases respectively, with 8 bases between them. The CDR3 contains 15 residues. The CDR3 DNA reads as TGTGCCAGCAGCCAAACCGCGGACTCTGGAAACACCATATATTTT. Translated, it gives CASSQTADSGNTIYF.

J is TRBJ1-4 and V is TRBV3-1 (or the pseudogene TRBV3-2); 10 positions match TRBD1. V was clipped by 4 bases and J by 2 bases; unmatched bases: 7. Germline V gene lookup returns CDR1 LGHDT and CDR2 YNNKEL (reference sequence). The CDR3 is 17 residues long. In DNA, the CDR3 is TGTGCCAGCAGCCCCCTCGGGACAGGGGCGACTAATGAAAAACTGTTTTTT. It specifies CASSPLGTGATNEKLFF.

The chain joins TRBV5-6 to TRBJ2-7; D possibly corresponds to TRBD1 (5 bases). The CDR3 contains 12 residues. Germline CDR1 SGHDT, CDR2 YYEEEE. The V gene lost 4 bases and the J gene lost 7 bases, with 12 bases spanning the gap. The CDR3 spells CASSQGMQEQYF. As DNA, the CDR3 is TGTGCCAGCAGCCAGGGAATGCAGGAGCAGTACTTC.

The chain joins TRBV12-3 or TRBV12-4 to TRBJ2-3; D remains ambiguous. The CDR3 runs 12 residues. The ends were cut back, 2 bases at V and 6 bases at J, with 6 bases in the middle. The CDR3 here is CASSLRWDTQYF. The CDR3 coding sequence is TGTGCCAGCAGTTTACGGTGGGATACGCAGTATTTT.

This sequence joins TRBV28 and TRBJ2-3, with D hard to call. From germline, CDR1 is MDHEN and CDR2 SYDVKM. Trimming removed 6 bases from V and 2 bases from J, with 6 bases in between. The CDR3 is made up of 12 amino acids. The chain's CDR3 is CASRASTDTQYF. The CDR3 region has the DNA TGTGCCAGCAGGGCTTCCACAGATACGCAGTATTTT.

The chain carries TRBV5-1 and TRBJ2-7, with 11 bases that match TRBD2. Germline V lookup: CDR1 SGHRS, CDR2 YFSETQ. Trimming took 5 bases from V and 4 from J; bases not matched to a gene: 8. The length of the CDR3 is 15 residues. In DNA, the CDR3 is TGCGCCAGCAGGTCACTAGCGGGAGTGGCGTACGAGCAGTACTTC. Translated, it gives CASRSLAGVAYEQYF.

The chain is built from TRBV6-1 and TRBJ1-3, with D maybe TRBD1 (6 bases). The CDR3 covers 16 residues. V lost 3 bases, J lost 5 bases, and 17 bases lay in between. Germline loops: CDR1 MNHNS, CDR2 SASEGT. The CDR3 loop is CASSDRGGRNRNTIYF. In DNA form, the CDR3 reads TGTGCCAGCAGTGATCGAGGGGGGCGAAATAGAAACACCATATATTTT.

V is TRBV5-6 and J is TRBJ2-5; unclear D gene. Between the trimmed V and J ends, which lost 5 bases and 5 bases, there was a span of 13 bases. The germline V gene has CDR1 SGHDT and CDR2 YYEEEE. The CDR3 runs 13 residues. The CDR3 here is CASSQPWLETQYF. As DNA, the CDR3 is TGTGCCAGCAGTCAACCCTGGCTTGAGACCCAGTACTTC.

The V gene is TRBV5-1, the J gene TRBJ2-2; TRBD2 aligns across 11 bases. The J segment lost 4 bases and the V segment lost 4 bases, leaving 9 bases of the junction unmatched. Germline V lookup: CDR1 SGHRS, CDR2 YFSETQ. The CDR3 is made up of 17 amino acids. The chain's CDR3 is CASSGGTSGRLTGELFF. The CDR3 DNA follows: TGCGCCAGCAGCGGCGGAACTAGCGGGAGACTCACCGGGGAGCTGTTTTTT.

The CDR3 is CASSVDRGLNEQYF. CDR3 DNA: TGTGCCAGCAGCGTCGACAGGGGGCTCAACGAGCAGTACTTC. This chain joins TRBV9 and TRBJ2-7; TRBD1 matches 10 bases. CDR1 and CDR2 (germline): SGDLS, YYNGEE. The length of the CDR3 is 14 residues. V lost 2 bases, J lost 5 bases, and 4 bases stayed unmatched.

The rearrangement joins TRBV29-1 to TRBJ2-1; 12 bases fit TRBD2. The CDR3 spans 15 residues. Germline V gene sequence: CDR1 SQVTM, CDR2 ANQGSEA. The V and J ends lost 2 bases and 4 bases, in that order; junction bases with no gene match: 3. CDR3 nucleotide sequence: TGCAGCGTTGAAACCGGGACTAGCGGGTACAATGAGCAGTTCTTC. This translates into CSVETGTSGYNEQFF.

Only one count was recorded for this clone. This sequence joins TRBV28 and TRBJ1-2, with a weak D call TRBD1 (6 bases). This CDR3 region has 14 residues. Trimming left V 5 bases short and J 8 bases short, with 18 bases between. Per germline, CDR1 MDHEN and CDR2 SYDVKM. The CDR3 loop reads CASSAGANREGYTF. Written as DNA, the CDR3 is TGTGCCAGCAGTGCCGGTGCGAACAGGGAAGGCTACACCTTC.